These 13 T cell receptor beta chains came from one sample sequenced in a study of blood T cells in healthy people across ages. A second PCR of about 7 to 12 cycles used a sample-barcoded 5' primer and a J-beta primer mix. MiXCR, run by TCRdb on the 5' RACE reads, gives a single entry per CDR3 protein. The sample holds about 780,000 distinct CDR3 sequences, 35% to 50% seen once. The source material was blood. All receptors derive from a man older than 75 in good health.

Only a few counts were recorded for this clonotype. This sequence may be a read error, since a much larger clone differs from it by one base. V and J are TRBV7-2 and TRBJ2-7, with D perhaps matching TRBD2 (5 bases). The CDR3 spans 14 residues. V shed 5 bases and J shed 3 bases, with 14 bases lying between them. From germline, CDR1 is SGHTA and CDR2 FQGNSA. As DNA, the CDR3 is TGTGCCAGCAGCGTGGACTTCTCAGACTACGAGCAGTACTTC. Protein product: CASSVDFSDYEQYF.

This clonotype was found many times. The genes are TRBV30 and TRBJ2-1, with 8 bases identical to TRBD1. CDR3 length equals 15 residues. From germline, CDR1 is GTSNPN and CDR2 SVGIG (reference sequence). J was trimmed by 4 bases and V by 2 bases; bases with no gene match: 7. The chain's CDR3 is CAWSPGDRQYNEQFF. The CDR3 coding sequence is TGTGCCTGGAGTCCAGGGGACAGGCAGTACAATGAGCAGTTCTTC. Supplemented by reference TRBV30 and TRBJ2-1, the full variable domain reads SQTIHQWPATLVQPVGSPLSLECTVEGTSNPNLYWYRQAAGRGLQLLFYSVGIGQISSEVPQNLSASRPQDRQFILSSKKLLLSDSGFYLCAWSPGDRQYNEQFFGPGTRLTVL.

The CDR3 here is CASIGGGNYGYTF. Here the CDR3 DNA reads TGTGCCAGCATCGGGGGCGGTAACTATGGCTACACCTTC. This rearrangement joins TRBV6-2 or TRBV6-3 to TRBJ1-2, with a tentative D call TRBD1 (6 bases). Germline V CDR1 and CDR2: MNHEY, SVGEGT. The CDR3 loop spans 13 amino acids. V was trimmed by 7 bases and J by 1 base, leaving 10 bases between them.

CDR3 nucleotide sequence: TGTGCCAGCAGCTTGTCCCCGACTAGCGGGAGCCTCTACGAGCAGTACTTC. Its translation is CASSLSPTSGSLYEQYF. The chain links TRBV7-8 to TRBJ2-7; 12 nucleotides align to TRBD2. J gave up 3 bases and V 3 bases, and 9 bases lay outside the gene matches. CDR3 length: 17 residues. Germline V gene data show CDR1 as SGHVS and CDR2 as FQNEAQ.

The chain combines TRBV10-3 with TRBJ1-1, with a weak D call TRBD1 (5 bases). The CDR3 is made up of 13 amino acids. Germline V gives CDR1 ENHRY, CDR2 SYGVKD. Trimming left V 4 bases short and J 4 bases short, with 10 bases between. This CDR3 reads CAISGIQGTEAFF. For the CDR3, the DNA is TGTGCCATCAGTGGTATTCAGGGCACTGAAGCTTTCTTT.

The sample holds a few counts of this clonotype. The chain carries TRBV20-1 and TRBJ2-1; no firm D call. Germline-derived CDR1 and CDR2 are DFQATT and SNEGSKA (reference sequence). The V and J ends lost 6 bases and 7 bases respectively, with 19 bases between them. The CDR3 is made up of 14 amino acids. The CDR3 spells CSADQRIAPNEQFF. DNA for the CDR3: TGCAGTGCCGACCAACGGATTGCTCCAAATGAGCAGTTCTTC.

This clonotype has only a few counts. This sequence joins TRBV7-9 and TRBJ2-4; D not certain. Germline assignment: CDR1 SEHNR and CDR2 FQNEAQ (reference sequence). Trimming took 5 bases from V and 0 from J, leaving 14 bases between them. The CDR3 has 16 amino acids. CDR3 bases: TGTGCCAGCAGCCCCAACAGAGAACTAGCCAAAAACATTCAGTACTTC. It codes for CASSPNRELAKNIQYF.

This clonotype was detected a few times. This sequence joins TRBV29-1 and TRBJ1-1; D possibly corresponds to TRBD1 (6 bases). Trimming removed 6 bases from V and 1 base from J, with 15 bases in between. The CDR3 sequence is 14 residues long. Germline loops: CDR1 SQVTM, CDR2 ANQGSEA. The CDR3 loop is CSVTQGGQNTEAFF. The CDR3 nucleotides read TGCAGCGTGACACAGGGAGGGCAGAACACTGAAGCTTTCTTT.

The chain is built from TRBV7-9 and TRBJ2-7; tentative D call: TRBD1 (5 bases). The germline V and J ends were trimmed by 4 bases and 3 bases, with 13 bases remaining between them. CDR3 length: 14 amino acids. Germline lookup yields CDR1 SEHNR and CDR2 FQNEAQ (reference sequence). The CDR3 DNA reads TGTGCCAGCAGCTCCGTAGCAGGGTACTACGAGCAGTACTTC. Its protein product is CASSSVAGYYEQYF.

In its sample, this clonotype was seen once. This chain joins TRBV4-3 and TRBJ1-2; D call uncertain. CDR1 and CDR2 from the germline V gene are LGHNA and YSLEER. Trimming removed 2 bases at V and 7 bases at J, with 20 bases between. The CDR3 loop spans 16 amino acids. The CDR3 DNA reads TGCGCCAGCAGCCAAACCTCGCAGGCGCAATTTAGTGGCTACACCTTC. Translation: CASSQTSQAQFSGYTF.

This clonotype was observed a single time. The chain links TRBV27 to TRBJ2-7, with D uncertain. V lost 9 bases, J lost 9 bases, and 33 bases lay in between. The V gene's germline CDR1 is MNHEY and CDR2 SMNVEV (reference sequence). The CDR3 length is 17 residues. CDR3 in amino acids: CARKTGPPYNPWRGQYF. The CDR3 DNA reads as TGTGCCAGAAAAACCGGGCCCCCTTACAATCCATGGCGAGGGCAGTACTTC.

This clonotype appeared a few times. The chain joins TRBV20-1 to TRBJ2-4, with 9 bases that match TRBD1. The V gene's germline CDR1 is DFQATT and CDR2 SNEGSKA (reference sequence). V lost 5 bases and J lost 0; bases outside the gene matches: 5. The CDR3 contains 15 residues. This CDR3 is CSAPPGQGAKNIQYF. The CDR3 DNA reads as TGCAGTGCTCCTCCGGGACAGGGAGCCAAAAACATTCAGTACTTC.

This sequence joins TRBV7-2 and TRBJ2-3, with TRBD2 identical over 8 bases. V dropped 5 bases and J dropped 1; count of bases not matched to a gene: 5. The CDR3 extends over 15 amino acids. Germline V CDR1 and CDR2: SGHTA, FQGNSA. The CDR3 bases are TGTGCCAGCAGCCCGGATAGCGGGGGCACAGATACGCAGTATTTT. The encoded protein is CASSPDSGGTDTQYF. Using reference TRBV7-2 and TRBJ2-3 for the parts outside the CDR3, the full variable domain is GAGVSQSPSNKVTEKGKDVELRCDPISGHTALYWYRQSLGQGLEFLIYFQGNSAPDKSGLPSDRFSAERTGGSVSTLTIQRTQQEDSAVYLCASSPDSGGTDTQYFGPGTRLTVL.